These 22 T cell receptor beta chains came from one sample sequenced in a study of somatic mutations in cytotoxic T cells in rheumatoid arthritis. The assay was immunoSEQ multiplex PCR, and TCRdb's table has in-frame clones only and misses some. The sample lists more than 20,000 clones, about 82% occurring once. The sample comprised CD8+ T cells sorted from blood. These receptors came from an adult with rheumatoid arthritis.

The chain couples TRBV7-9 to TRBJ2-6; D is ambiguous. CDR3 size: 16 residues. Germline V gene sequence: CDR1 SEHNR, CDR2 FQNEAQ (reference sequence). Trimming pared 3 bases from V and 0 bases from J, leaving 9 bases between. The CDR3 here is CASSFGWDSGANVLTF. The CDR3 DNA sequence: TGTGCCAGCAGCTTCGGATGGGACTCTGGGGCCAACGTCCTGACTTTC.

CDR3 nucleotides: TGTGCCAGCAGCGTTGGACAGAGCTCTGGAAACACCATATATTTT. It translates to CASSVGQSSGNTIYF. The J gene is TRBJ1-3, the V gene TRBV9; D possibly corresponds to TRBD1 (6 bases). Germline CDR1 reads SGDLS; CDR2 reads YYNGEE. V was shortened by 2 bases and J by 0 bases, with 9 bases between the two germline ends. The CDR3 length is 15 residues.

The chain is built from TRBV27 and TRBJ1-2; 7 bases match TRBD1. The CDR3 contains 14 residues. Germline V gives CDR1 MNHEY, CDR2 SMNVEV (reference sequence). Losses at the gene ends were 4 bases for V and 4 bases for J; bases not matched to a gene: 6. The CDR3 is CASSWGPGGYGYTF. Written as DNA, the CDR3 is TGTGCCAGCAGTTGGGGGCCAGGGGGCTATGGCTACACCTTC.

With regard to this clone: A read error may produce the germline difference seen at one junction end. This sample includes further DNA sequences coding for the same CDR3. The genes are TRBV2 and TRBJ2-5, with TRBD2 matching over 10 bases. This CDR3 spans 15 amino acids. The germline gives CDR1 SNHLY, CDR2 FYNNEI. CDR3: CASSEPLAGVETQYF. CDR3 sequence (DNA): TGCGCCAGCAGTGAACCGCTAGCGGGGGTAGAGACCCAGTACTTC. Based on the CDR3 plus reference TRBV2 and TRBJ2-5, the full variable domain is EPEVTQTPSHQVTQMGQEVILRCVPISNHLYFYWYRQILGQKVEFLVSFYNNEISEKSEIFDDQFSVERPDGSNFTLKIRSTKLEDSAMYFCASSEPLAGVETQYFGPGTRLLVL.

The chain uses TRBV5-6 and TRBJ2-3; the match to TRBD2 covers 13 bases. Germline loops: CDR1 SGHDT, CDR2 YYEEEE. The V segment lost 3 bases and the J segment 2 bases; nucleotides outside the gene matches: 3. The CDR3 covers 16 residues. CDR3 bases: TGTGCCAGCAGCTGGGGACTAGCGGGGCACACAGATACGCAGTATTTT. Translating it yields CASSWGLAGHTDTQYF.

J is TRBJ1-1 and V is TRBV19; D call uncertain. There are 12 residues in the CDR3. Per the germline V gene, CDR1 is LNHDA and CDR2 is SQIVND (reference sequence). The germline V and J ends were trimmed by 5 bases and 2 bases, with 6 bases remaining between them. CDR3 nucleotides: TGTGCCAGTAGTGACTACAACACTGAAGCTTTCTTT. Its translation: CASSDYNTEAFF.

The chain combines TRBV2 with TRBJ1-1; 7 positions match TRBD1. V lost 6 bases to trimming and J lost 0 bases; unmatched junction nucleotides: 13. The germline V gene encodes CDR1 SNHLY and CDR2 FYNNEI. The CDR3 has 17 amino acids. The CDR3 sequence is CASRQGGAGGLNTEAFF. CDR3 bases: TGTGCCAGCAGGCAGGGGGGGGCCGGGGGTTTGAACACTGAAGCTTTCTTT.

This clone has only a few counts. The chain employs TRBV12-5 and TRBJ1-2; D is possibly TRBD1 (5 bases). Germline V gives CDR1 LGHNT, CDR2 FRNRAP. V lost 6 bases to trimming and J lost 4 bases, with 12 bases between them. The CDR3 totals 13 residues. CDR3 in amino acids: CASGPGGGYGYTF. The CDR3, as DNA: TGTGCTAGTGGCCCCGGGGGTGGCTATGGCTACACCTTC.

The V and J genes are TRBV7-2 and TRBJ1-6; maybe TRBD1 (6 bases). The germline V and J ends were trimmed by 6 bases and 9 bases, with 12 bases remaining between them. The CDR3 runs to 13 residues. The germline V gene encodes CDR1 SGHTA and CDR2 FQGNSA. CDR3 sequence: CASSEDSFSPLHF. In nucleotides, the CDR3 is TGTGCCAGCAGTGAGGACAGTTTTTCACCCCTCCACTTT.

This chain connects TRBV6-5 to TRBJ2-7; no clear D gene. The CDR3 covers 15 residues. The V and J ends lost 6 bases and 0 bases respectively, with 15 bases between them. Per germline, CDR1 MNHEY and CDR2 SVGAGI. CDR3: CASSPQGSYSYEQYF. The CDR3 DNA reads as TGTGCCAGCAGCCCTCAAGGCTCCTACTCCTACGAGCAGTACTTC.

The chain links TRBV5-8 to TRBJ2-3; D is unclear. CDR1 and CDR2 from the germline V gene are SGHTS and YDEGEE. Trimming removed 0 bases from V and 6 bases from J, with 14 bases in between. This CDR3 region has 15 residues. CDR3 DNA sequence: TGTGCCAGCAGCTTGGGATTCTCTAGTGAGGATACGCAGTATTTT. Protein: CASSLGFSSEDTQYF.

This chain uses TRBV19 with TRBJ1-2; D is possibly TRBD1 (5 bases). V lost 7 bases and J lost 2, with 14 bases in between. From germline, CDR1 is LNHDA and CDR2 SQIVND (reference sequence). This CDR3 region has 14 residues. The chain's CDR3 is CASTTGIYNYGYTF. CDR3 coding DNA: TGTGCCAGTACTACAGGTATTTACAACTATGGCTACACCTTC.

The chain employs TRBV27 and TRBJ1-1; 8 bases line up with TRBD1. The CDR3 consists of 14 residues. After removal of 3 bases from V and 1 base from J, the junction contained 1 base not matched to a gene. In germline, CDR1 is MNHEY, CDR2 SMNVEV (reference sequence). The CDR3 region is CASSFDRGNTEAFF. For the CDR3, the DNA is TGTGCCAGCAGTTTTGACAGGGGGAACACTGAAGCTTTCTTT.

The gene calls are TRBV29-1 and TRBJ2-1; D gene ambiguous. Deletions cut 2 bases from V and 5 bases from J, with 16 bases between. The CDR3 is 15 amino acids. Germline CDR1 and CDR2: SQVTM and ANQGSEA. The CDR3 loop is CSVELSDPRNNEQFF. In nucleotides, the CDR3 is TGCAGCGTTGAACTATCCGACCCTCGAAACAATGAGCAGTTCTTC.

DNA for the CDR3: TGTGCCACCAGCAGAGGGCAGGGGGGGGATACGCAGTATTTT. It is translated as CATSRGQGGDTQYF. This chain uses TRBV15 with TRBJ2-3; tentatively, D is TRBD1 or TRBD2 (7 bases each). CDR1 LNHNV and CDR2 YYDKDF come from the germline V gene (reference sequence). CDR3 length: 14 residues. V gave up 1 base and J gave up 6 bases, with 11 bases separating them.

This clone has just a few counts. The CDR3 coding sequence is TGCAGCGTTGACACAGGTGAGGACAGCGAGCAGTACTTC. Translation gives CSVDTGEDSEQYF. V gene TRBV29-1 combines with J gene TRBJ2-7; D is perhaps TRBD1 (6 bases). V was cut by 3 bases and J by 6 bases, with 15 bases left in between. Germline V CDR1 and CDR2: SQVTM, ANQGSEA. CDR3 length: 13 amino acids.

DNA of the CDR3: TGTGCCAGCAGCCCTTTCGACAGGGGGCTCGCTGAAGCTTTCTTT. It translates to CASSPFDRGLAEAFF. The chain recombines TRBV9 with TRBJ1-1, with TRBD1 matching over 10 bases. CDR1 is SGDLS, CDR2 YYNGEE, per germline. This CDR3 spans 15 amino acids. V gave up 4 bases and J gave up 6 bases; unmatched junction bases: 9.

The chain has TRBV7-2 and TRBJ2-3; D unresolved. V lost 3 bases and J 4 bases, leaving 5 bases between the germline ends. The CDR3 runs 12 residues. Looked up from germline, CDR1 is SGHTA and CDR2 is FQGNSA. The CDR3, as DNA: TGTGCCAGCAGCTTTCCACCAGATACGCAGTATTTT. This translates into CASSFPPDTQYF.

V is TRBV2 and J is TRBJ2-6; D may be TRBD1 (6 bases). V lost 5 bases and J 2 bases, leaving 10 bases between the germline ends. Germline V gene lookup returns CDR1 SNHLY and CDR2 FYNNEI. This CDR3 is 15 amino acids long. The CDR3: CASSRTGTGANVLTF. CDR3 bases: TGTGCCAGCAGTCGAACAGGGACTGGGGCCAACGTCCTGACTTTC.

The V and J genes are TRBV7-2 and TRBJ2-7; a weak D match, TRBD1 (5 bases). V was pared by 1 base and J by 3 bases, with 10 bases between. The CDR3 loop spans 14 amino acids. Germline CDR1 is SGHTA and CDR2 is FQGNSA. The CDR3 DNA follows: TGTGCCAGCAGCTTAGTCTCCAGGGACTACGAGCAGTACTTC. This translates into CASSLVSRDYEQYF. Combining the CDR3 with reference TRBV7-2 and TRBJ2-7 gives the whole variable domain GAGVSQSPSNKVTEKGKDVELRCDPISGHTALYWYRQSLGQGLEFLIYFQGNSAPDKSGLPSDRFSAERTGGSVSTLTIQRTQQEDSAVYLCASSLVSRDYEQYFGPGTRLTVT.

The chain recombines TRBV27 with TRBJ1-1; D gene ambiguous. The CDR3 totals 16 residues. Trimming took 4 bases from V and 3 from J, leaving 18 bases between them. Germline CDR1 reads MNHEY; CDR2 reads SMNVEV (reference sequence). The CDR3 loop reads CASSSRVILSDTEAFF. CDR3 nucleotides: TGTGCCAGCAGTTCGAGGGTCATACTATCGGACACTGAAGCTTTCTTT.

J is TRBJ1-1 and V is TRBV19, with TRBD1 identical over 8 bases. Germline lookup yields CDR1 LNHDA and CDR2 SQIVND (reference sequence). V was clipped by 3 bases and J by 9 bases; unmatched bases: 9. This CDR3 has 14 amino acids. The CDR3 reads CASSMAPGQGQAFF. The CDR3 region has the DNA TGTGCCAGTAGTATGGCCCCTGGACAGGGACAAGCTTTCTTT.